Here is one TCR beta chain with its context. What it recognizes is unknown. The whole isolated RNA underwent reverse transcription, so sequencing captured expressed TCRB transcripts. The repertoire was sequenced with immunoSEQ multiplex PCR; TCRdb's copy has only in-frame clones and lacks some. The table records 850,000 to 900,000 clones, 17% of them present only once. This record belongs to a study of beta chain features in type 1 diabetes. Study-level points and caveats: Among patients, naive, central memory and Treg TCRB repertoires appeared more similar than among healthy donors. Lower insertion and higher deletion counts appeared at VDJ junctions in type 1 diabetes patients.

Naive, central memory, regulatory and stem cell-like memory cells within the CD4+ compartment were sorted using CD45RO/CCR7/CD25/CD127/CD95/CD27. This TCR was recovered from a woman aged 18-30 years in good health. Material for sequencing was naive CD4+ T cells from blood.

The CDR3, as DNA: TGTGCCAGCAGTTACTCTTCACTAGCGGGAGTCTACGAGCAGTACTTC. Translated, it gives CASSYSSLAGVYEQYF. The chain links TRBV6-5 to TRBJ2-7; 11 bases agree with TRBD2. There are 16 residues in the CDR3. Trimming at V came to 0 bases and at J to 3 bases, leaving 4 bases not matched to a gene. Germline V lookup: CDR1 MNHEY, CDR2 SVGAGI.